The 15 T cell receptor beta chains below all came from one sample that was sequenced in a study of response to subunit inactivated influenza vaccine (dated by TCRdb to about 2018). Library construction relied on RT-PCR. The reads were generated on an Illumina HiSeq 2500. Using fastp at Q25 and MiXCR, TCRdb reprocessed the public reads and kept productive beta chains. A single entry per CDR3 protein holds the most common genes and DNA from its merged rows. This sample comprises 800,000 or so distinct CDR3 sequences, 21% of them detected only once. In total, the top ten clones hold 10% of the sample. The sequences come from PBMCs from blood, collected roughly 5 days after vaccination. The receptors derive from a man aged 50 to 60 who received an inactivated influenza vaccine. Donor details come from another sample of the same person, matched by shared clones.

This clonotype occurred a few times. The V gene is TRBV15, the J gene TRBJ2-7, with 12 nucleotides matching TRBD1. Germline assignment: CDR1 LNHNV and CDR2 YYDKDF (reference sequence). This CDR3 is 15 amino acids long. V gave up 1 base and J gave up 6 bases; unmatched junction bases: 4. The CDR3 nucleotides read TGTGCCACCAGCAGAGTTGGGACAGGGGGCTTCGAGCAGTACTTC. It specifies CATSRVGTGGFEQYF.

This chain links TRBV7-3 with TRBJ2-3; D not resolved. The germline V gene encodes CDR1 SGHTA and CDR2 FQGTGA. This CDR3 is 17 amino acids long. CDR3 region: CTLSLAPQKGGTDTQYF. The DNA of the CDR3 is TGTACCCTCAGTTTAGCTCCTCAAAAGGGTGGAACAGATACGCAGTATTTT.

This chain links TRBV3-1 with TRBJ2-5; D ambiguous. Trimming pared 0 bases from V and 1 base from J, leaving 6 bases between. The length of the CDR3 is 14 residues. Germline V gene data show CDR1 as LGHDT and CDR2 as YNNKEL (reference sequence). The CDR3 reads CASSQDVGQETQYF. CDR3 nucleotide sequence: TGTGCCAGCAGCCAAGATGTTGGCCAAGAGACCCAGTACTTC.

The gene calls are TRBV2 and TRBJ2-1, with 13 bases fitting TRBD2. Trimming took 8 bases from V and 4 from J; bases not matched to a gene: 17. Germline V gene data show CDR1 as SNHLY and CDR2 as FYNNEI. CDR3 length equals 19 residues. The CDR3 sequence is CASLIMTSGRPSKYNEQFF. The CDR3 coding sequence is TGTGCCAGCCTTATTATGACTAGCGGGAGGCCCTCAAAATACAATGAGCAGTTCTTC.

The chain uses TRBV7-9 and TRBJ1-2; D is ambiguous. In germline, CDR1 is SEHNR, CDR2 FQNEAQ (reference sequence). This CDR3 spans 12 amino acids. Trimming removed 5 bases at V and 7 bases at J, with 11 bases between. This chain's CDR3 is CASSDTPGGYTF. The CDR3 DNA sequence: TGTGCCAGCAGCGATACCCCTGGTGGCTACACCTTC.

This clonotype was seen ten or more times. The rearrangement joins TRBV7-9 to TRBJ2-7, with TRBD1 identical over 9 bases. The germline CDR1 and CDR2 sequences are SEHNR and FQNEAQ (reference sequence). The CDR3 covers 16 residues. V dropped 4 bases and J dropped 2; count of bases not matched to a gene: 9. In DNA, the CDR3 is TGTGCCAGCAGCTCCTCGTCCGGGACAGGGACCTACGAGCAGTACTTC. It codes for CASSSSSGTGTYEQYF.

This rearrangement joins TRBV7-2 to TRBJ2-2; TRBD2 matches at 9 bases. The CDR3 length is 16 residues. Unmatched junction bases numbered 3, after V lost 0 bases and J lost 4 bases. In germline, CDR1 is SGHTA, CDR2 FQGNSA. CDR3 DNA: TGTGCCAGCAGCTTAGCGATTAGCGGGAGCACCGGGGAGCTGTTTTTT. Translation: CASSLAISGSTGELFF.

The J gene is TRBJ2-5, the V gene TRBV11-2; D perhaps matches TRBD2 (5 bases). Trimming stripped 3 bases from V and 8 bases from J, with 13 bases between. Germline lookup yields CDR1 SGHAT and CDR2 FQNNGV. The CDR3 extends over 13 amino acids. The CDR3 DNA sequence: TGTGCCAGCAGCTTTGGGGTTGAGGGTACCCAGTACTTC. Translating it yields CASSFGVEGTQYF.

CDR3 in DNA: TGCAGTGCTTTAAGCGGGAGGTCCTACAATGAGCAGTTCTTC. This codes for CSALSGRSYNEQFF. The chain couples TRBV20-1 to TRBJ2-1, with 9 nucleotides matching TRBD2. Germline assignment: CDR1 DFQATT and CDR2 SNEGSKA (reference sequence). Unmatched junction bases numbered 3, after V lost 5 bases and J lost 1 base. The CDR3 is 14 residues long.

Only a few counts were recorded for this clonotype. This chain joins TRBV12-3 or TRBV12-4 and TRBJ2-7; D may be TRBD1 or TRBD2 (5 bases each). CDR3 length equals 14 residues. The ends were cut back, 5 bases at V and 5 bases at J, with 16 bases in the middle. The CDR3 nucleotides are TGTGCCAGCAGTCCCCCGGGACGTGGGCACGAGCAGTACTTC. Protein product: CASSPPGRGHEQYF.

This sequence joins TRBV18 and TRBJ2-7, with D maybe TRBD1 (6 bases). The V and J ends lost 3 bases and 3 bases respectively, with 15 bases between them. CDR1 and CDR2 from the germline V gene are KGHSH and LQKENI. The CDR3 extends over 15 amino acids. CDR3: CASSPGDRLFYEQYF. CDR3 coding DNA: TGTGCCAGCTCACCGGGAGACAGGCTATTCTACGAGCAGTACTTC.

This clonotype has more than one count but fewer than ten. The chain links TRBV12-3 or TRBV12-4 to TRBJ1-1; perhaps TRBD1 as D (6 bases). The CDR3 totals 16 residues. V dropped 6 bases and J dropped 1 base, with 18 bases sitting between them. CDR3 sequence: CASSRKQGMWNTEAFF. CDR3 in DNA: TGTGCCAGCAGCCGAAAGCAGGGGATGTGGAACACTGAAGCTTTCTTT.

This clonotype was found a few times. The chain recombines TRBV28 with TRBJ2-7; a possible D gene is TRBD1 (6 bases). The CDR3 is 13 residues long. The V gene lost 1 base and the J gene lost 6 bases, with 10 bases spanning the gap. Looked up from germline, CDR1 is MDHEN and CDR2 is SYDVKM. The CDR3 coding sequence is TGTGCCAGCAGTTTATACCAAGGGGGCGAGCAGTACTTC. This translates into CASSLYQGGEQYF.

This chain uses TRBV20-1 with TRBJ2-1; TRBD2 aligns across 8 bases. The germline gives CDR1 DFQATT, CDR2 SNEGSKA (reference sequence). CDR3 size: 16 residues. J was trimmed by 5 bases and V by 3 bases; bases with no gene match: 12. DNA for the CDR3: TGCAGTGCTAGTGCCGGGGGGGGCGCGTCCCACAATGAGCAGTTCTTC. Amino acids: CSASAGGGASHNEQFF.

The chain carries TRBV6-1 and TRBJ1-3, with TRBD1 matching 9 bases. This CDR3 has 14 amino acids. Germline V gene sequence: CDR1 MNHNS, CDR2 SASEGT. The J segment lost 4 bases and the V segment lost 5 bases, leaving 3 bases of the junction unmatched. The CDR3 reads CASSRTGVGNTIYF. As DNA, the CDR3 is TGTGCCAGCAGTAGGACAGGGGTGGGAAACACCATATATTTT.